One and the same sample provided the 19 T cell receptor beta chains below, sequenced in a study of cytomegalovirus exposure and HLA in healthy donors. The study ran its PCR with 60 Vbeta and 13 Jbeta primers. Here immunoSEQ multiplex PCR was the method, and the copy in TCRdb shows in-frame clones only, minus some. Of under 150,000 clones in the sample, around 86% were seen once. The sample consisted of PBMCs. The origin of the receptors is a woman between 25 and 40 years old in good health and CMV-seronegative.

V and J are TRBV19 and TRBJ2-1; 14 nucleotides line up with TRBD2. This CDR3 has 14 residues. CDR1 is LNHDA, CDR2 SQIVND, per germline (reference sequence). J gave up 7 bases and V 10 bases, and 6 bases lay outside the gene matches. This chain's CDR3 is CATKGLAGVNEQFF. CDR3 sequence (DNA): TGTGCCACCAAGGGACTAGCGGGAGTGAATGAGCAGTTCTTC.

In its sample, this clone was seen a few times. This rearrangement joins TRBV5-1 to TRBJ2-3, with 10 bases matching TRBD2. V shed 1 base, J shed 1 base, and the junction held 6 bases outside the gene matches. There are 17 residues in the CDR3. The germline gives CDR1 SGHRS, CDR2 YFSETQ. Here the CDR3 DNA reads TGCGCCAGCAGCTTGTTGCCGCTAGCGGGAGGCACAGATACGCAGTATTTT. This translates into CASSLLPLAGGTDTQYF.

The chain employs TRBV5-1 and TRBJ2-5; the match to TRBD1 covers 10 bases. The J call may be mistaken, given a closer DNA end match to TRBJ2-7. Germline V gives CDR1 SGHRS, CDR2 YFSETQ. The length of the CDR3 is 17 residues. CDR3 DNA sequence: TGCGCCAGCAGCTCCCGGGACAGGGGCCATATCGCCTACGAGCAGTACTTC. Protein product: CASSSRDRGHIAYEQYF.

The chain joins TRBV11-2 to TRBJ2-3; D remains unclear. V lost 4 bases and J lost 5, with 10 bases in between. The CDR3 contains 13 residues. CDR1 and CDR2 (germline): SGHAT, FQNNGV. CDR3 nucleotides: TGTGCCAGCAGCTCCTCCTATGGAGATACGCAGTATTTT. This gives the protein CASSSSYGDTQYF.

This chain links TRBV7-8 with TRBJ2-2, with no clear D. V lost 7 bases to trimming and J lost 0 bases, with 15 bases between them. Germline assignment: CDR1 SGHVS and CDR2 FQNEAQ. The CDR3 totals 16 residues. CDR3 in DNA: TGTGCCAGCATGCCGCGAGCCGCTACGAACACCGGGGAGCTGTTTTTT. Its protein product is CASMPRAATNTGELFF.

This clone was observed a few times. The CDR3 loop reads CASSSPGVGTGGLSGANVLTF. As DNA, the CDR3 is TGTGCCAGCAGTTCCCCGGGGGTGGGGACAGGGGGCCTCTCTGGGGCCAACGTCCTGACTTTC. The V call is TRBV7-6, the J call TRBJ2-6; 12 bases match TRBD1. The CDR3 length is 21 residues. Germline assignment: CDR1 SGHVS and CDR2 FNYEAQ. V trimming: 6 bases; J trimming: 0 bases; junction bases outside the gene matches: 15.

The CDR3 nucleotides read TGCGCCAGCAGCCAAGTCGGCGGCCGGGAACAAGAGACCCAGTACTTC. Translation: CASSQVGGREQETQYF. The chain couples TRBV4-1 to TRBJ2-5, with TRBD2 as a possible D gene (5 bases). This CDR3 region has 16 residues. CDR1 MGHRA and CDR2 YSYEKL come from the germline V gene. The ends were cut back, 1 base at V and 2 bases at J, with 14 bases in the middle.

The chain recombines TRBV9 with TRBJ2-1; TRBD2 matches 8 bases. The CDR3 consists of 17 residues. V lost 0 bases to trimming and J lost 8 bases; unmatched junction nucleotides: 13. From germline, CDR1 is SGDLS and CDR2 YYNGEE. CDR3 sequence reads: CASSVGGVGSGSHEQFF. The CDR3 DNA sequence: TGTGCCAGCAGCGTAGGGGGGGTAGGGAGCGGGAGTCATGAGCAGTTCTTC. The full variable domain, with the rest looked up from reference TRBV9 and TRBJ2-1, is DSGVTQTPKHLITATGQRVTLRCSPRSGDLSVYWYQQSLDQGLQFLIQYYNGEERAKGNILERFSAQQFPDLHSELNLSSLELGDSALYFCASSVGGVGSGSHEQFFGPGTRLTVL.

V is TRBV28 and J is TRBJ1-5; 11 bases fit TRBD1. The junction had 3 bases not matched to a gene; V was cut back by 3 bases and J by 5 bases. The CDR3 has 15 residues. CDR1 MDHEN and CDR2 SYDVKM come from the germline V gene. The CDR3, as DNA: TGTGCCAGCAGTTTGGGACAGGGGGTTCATCAGCCCCAGCATTTT. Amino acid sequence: CASSLGQGVHQPQHF.

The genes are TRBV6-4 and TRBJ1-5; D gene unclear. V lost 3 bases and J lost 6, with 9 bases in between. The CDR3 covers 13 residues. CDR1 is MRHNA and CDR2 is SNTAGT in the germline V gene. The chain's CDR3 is CASSETPGQPQHF. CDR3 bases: TGTGCCAGCAGTGAAACCCCCGGTCAGCCCCAGCATTTT.

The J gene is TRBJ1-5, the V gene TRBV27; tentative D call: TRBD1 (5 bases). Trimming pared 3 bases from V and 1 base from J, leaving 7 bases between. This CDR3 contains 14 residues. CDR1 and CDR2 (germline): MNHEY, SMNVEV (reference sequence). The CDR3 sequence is CASSFGGSNQPQHF. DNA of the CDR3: TGTGCCAGCAGTTTCGGGGGAAGCAATCAGCCCCAGCATTTT.

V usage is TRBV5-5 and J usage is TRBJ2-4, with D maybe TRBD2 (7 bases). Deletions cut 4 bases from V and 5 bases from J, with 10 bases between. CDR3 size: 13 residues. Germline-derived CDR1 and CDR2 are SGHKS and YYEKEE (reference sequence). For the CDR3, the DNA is TGTGCCAGCAGCATCGGGGGGCAAAACATTCAGTACTTC. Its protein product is CASSIGGQNIQYF.

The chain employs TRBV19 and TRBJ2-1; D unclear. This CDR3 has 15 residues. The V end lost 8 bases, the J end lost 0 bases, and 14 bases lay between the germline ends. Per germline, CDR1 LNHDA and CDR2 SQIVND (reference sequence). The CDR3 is CASSYQRSSYNEQFF. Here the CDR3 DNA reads TGTGCCAGTTCCTATCAGAGGAGCTCCTACAATGAGCAGTTCTTC.

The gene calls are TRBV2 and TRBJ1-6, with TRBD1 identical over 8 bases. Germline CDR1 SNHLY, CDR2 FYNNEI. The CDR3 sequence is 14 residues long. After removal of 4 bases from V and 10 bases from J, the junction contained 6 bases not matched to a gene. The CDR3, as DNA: TGTGCCAGCAGTGGGACAGGGCGCAGGTCACCCCTCCACTTT. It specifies CASSGTGRRSPLHF.

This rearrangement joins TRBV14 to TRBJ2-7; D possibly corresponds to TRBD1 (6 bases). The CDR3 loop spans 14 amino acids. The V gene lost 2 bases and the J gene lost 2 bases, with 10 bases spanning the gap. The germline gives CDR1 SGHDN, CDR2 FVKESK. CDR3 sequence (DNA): TGTGCCAGCAGCCAAATCCACAGGGCCTACGAGCAGTACTTC. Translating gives CASSQIHRAYEQYF.

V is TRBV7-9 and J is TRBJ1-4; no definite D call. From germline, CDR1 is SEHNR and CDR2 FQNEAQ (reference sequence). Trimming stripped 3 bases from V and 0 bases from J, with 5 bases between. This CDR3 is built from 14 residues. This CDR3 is CASSFGTTNEKLFF. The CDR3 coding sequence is TGTGCCAGCAGCTTCGGGACAACTAATGAAAAACTGTTTTTT.

The CDR3: CASSSQGAGEQYF. Here the CDR3 DNA reads TGTGCCAGCAGCTCCCAAGGTGCGGGCGAGCAGTACTTC. This sequence joins TRBV5-4 and TRBJ2-7, with a possible D match to TRBD2 (5 bases). This CDR3 has 13 residues. V shed 3 bases and J shed 6 bases, with 13 bases lying between them. CDR1 is SGHNT, CDR2 YYREEE, per germline (reference sequence).

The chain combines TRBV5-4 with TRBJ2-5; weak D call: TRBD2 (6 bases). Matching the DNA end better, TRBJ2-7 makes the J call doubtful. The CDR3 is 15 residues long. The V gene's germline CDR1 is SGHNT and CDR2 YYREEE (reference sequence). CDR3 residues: CASSLSSGFAYEQYF. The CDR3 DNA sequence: TGTGCCAGCAGCTTATCCAGCGGGTTTGCCTACGAGCAGTACTTC.

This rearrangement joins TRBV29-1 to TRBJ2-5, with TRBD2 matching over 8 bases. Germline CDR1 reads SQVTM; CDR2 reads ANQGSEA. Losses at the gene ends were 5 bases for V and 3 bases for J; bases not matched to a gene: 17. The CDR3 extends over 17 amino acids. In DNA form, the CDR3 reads TGCAGCGTTCCCATTTACTATCTAGCGGGCCCTGAAGAGACCCAGTACTTC. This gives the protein CSVPIYYLAGPEETQYF.